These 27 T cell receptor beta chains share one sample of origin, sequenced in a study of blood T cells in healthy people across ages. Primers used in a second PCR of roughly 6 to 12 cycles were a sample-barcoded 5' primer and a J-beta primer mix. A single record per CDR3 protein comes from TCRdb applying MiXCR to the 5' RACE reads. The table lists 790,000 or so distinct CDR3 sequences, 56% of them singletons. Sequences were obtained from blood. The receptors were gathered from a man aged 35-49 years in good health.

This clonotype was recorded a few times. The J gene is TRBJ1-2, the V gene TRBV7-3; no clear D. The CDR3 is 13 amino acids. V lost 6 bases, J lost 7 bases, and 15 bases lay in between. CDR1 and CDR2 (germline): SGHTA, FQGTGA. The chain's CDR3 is CASRSAGERGYTF. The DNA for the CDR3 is TGTGCCAGCAGGTCCGCCGGGGAGCGTGGCTACACCTTC.

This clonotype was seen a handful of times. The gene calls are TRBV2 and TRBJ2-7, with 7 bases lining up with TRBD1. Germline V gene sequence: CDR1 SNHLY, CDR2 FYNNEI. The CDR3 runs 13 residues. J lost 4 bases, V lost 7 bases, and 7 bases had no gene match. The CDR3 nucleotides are TGTGCCAGCACTACCGACAGGGTTTACGAGCAGTACTTC. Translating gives CASTTDRVYEQYF. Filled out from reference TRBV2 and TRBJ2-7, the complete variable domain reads EPEVTQTPSHQVTQMGQEVILRCVPISNHLYFYWYRQILGQKVEFLVSFYNNEISEKSEIFDDQFSVERPDGSNFTLKIRSTKLEDSAMYFCASTTDRVYEQYFGPGTRLTVT.

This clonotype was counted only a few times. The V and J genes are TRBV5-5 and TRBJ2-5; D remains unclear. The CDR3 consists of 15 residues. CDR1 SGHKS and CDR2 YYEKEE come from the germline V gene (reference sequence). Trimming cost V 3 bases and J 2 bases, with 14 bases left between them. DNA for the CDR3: TGTGCCAGCAGCTCAGACTTAATAGGGCAAGAGACCCAGTACTTC. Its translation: CASSSDLIGQETQYF.

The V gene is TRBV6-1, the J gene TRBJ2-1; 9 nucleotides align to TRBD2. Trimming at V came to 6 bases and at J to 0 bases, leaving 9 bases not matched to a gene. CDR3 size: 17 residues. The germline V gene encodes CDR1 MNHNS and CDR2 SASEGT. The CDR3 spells CASSPLRLADSYNEQFF. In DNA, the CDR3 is TGTGCCAGCAGCCCCCTGCGACTAGCGGACTCCTACAATGAGCAGTTCTTC.

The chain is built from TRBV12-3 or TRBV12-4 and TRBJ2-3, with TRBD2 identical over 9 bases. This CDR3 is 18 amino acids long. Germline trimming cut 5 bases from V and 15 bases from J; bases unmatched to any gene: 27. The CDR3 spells CASSISGRRSGRTDMQYF. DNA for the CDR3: TGTGCCAGCAGTATCAGCGGGAGACGCAGCGGGAGGACAGATATGCAATATTTT.

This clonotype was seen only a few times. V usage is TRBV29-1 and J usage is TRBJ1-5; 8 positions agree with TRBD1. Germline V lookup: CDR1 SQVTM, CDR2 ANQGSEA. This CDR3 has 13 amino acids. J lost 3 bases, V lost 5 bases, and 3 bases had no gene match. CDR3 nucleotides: TGCAGCGTTTCGGACAGGGCCAATCAGCCCCAGCATTTT. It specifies CSVSDRANQPQHF.

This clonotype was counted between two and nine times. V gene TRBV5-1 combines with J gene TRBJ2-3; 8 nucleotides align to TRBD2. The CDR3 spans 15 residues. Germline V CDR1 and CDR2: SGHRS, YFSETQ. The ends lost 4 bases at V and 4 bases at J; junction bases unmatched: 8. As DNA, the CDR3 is TGCGCCAGCAGCGCCGGGGGGGCGAGACCAGATACGCAGTATTTT. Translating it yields CASSAGGARPDTQYF.

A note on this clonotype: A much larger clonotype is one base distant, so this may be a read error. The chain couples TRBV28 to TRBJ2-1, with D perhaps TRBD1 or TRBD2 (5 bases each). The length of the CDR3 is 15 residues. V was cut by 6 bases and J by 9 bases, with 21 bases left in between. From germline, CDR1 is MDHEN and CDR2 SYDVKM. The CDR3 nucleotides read TGTGCCAGCAGCCAACTAGTCAGGGTCCTCGCTGAGCAGTTCTTC. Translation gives CASSQLVRVLAEQFF.

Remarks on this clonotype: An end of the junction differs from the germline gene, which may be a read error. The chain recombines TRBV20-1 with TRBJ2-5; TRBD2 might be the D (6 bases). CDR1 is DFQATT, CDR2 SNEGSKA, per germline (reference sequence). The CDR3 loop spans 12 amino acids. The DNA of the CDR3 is TGCGGTGCTAGCGATTTGCAGGAGACCCAGTACTTC. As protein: CGASDLQETQYF.

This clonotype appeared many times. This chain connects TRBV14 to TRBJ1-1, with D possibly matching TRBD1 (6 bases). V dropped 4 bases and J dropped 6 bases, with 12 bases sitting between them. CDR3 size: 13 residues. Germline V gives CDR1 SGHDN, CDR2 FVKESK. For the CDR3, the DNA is TGTGCCAGCAGCCGAGGGGGATCCCCTGAAGCTTTCTTT. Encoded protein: CASSRGGSPEAFF.

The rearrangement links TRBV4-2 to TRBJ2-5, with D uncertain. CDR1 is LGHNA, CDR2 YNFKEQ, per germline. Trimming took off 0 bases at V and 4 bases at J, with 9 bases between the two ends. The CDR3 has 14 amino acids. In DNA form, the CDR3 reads TGTGCCAGCAGCCAAGATTCGGAAAGAGAGACCCAGTACTTC. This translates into CASSQDSERETQYF.

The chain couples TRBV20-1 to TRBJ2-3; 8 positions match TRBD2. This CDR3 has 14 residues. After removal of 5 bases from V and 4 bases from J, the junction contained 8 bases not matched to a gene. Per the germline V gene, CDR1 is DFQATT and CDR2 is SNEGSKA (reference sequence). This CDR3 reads CSAPSGGLADTQYF. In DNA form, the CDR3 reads TGCAGTGCTCCGAGCGGGGGACTCGCAGATACGCAGTATTTT.

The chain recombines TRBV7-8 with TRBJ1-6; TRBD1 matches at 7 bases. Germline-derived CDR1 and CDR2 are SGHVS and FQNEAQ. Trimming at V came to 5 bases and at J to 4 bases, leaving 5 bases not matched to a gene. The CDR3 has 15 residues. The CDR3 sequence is CASSPTGSYNSPLHF. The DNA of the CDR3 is TGTGCCAGCAGCCCGACAGGGAGTTATAATTCACCCCTCCACTTT. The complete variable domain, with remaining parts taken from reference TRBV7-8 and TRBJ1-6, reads GAGVSQSPRYKVAKRGQDVALRCDPISGHVSLFWYQQALGQGPEFLTYFQNEAQLDKSGLPSDRFFAERPEGSVSTLKIQRTQQEDSAVYLCASSPTGSYNSPLHFGNGTRLTVT.

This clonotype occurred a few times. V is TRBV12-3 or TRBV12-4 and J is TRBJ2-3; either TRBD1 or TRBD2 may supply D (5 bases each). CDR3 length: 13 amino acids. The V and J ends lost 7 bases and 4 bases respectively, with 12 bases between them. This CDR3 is CASMRGVADTQYF. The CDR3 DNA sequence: TGTGCCAGCATGCGAGGGGTGGCAGATACGCAGTATTTT.

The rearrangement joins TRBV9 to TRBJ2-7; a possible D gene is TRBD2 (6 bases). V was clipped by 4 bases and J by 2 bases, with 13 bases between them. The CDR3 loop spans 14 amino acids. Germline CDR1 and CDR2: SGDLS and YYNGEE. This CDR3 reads CASSPRLVPYEQYF. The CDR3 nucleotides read TGTGCCAGCAGCCCGAGACTAGTTCCCTACGAGCAGTACTTC.

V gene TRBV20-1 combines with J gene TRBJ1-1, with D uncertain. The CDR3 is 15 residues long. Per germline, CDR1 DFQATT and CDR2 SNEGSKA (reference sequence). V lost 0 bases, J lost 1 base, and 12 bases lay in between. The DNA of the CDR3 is TGCAGTGCTAGAGATCGTAAGGGATGGAACACTGAAGCTTTCTTT. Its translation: CSARDRKGWNTEAFF.

CDR3 sequence reads: CASRSHFLAGQRLGDEQFF. The CDR3, as DNA: TGTGCCAGCAGGTCACACTTCCTAGCGGGACAAAGGTTGGGGGATGAGCAGTTCTTC. The V call is TRBV7-9, the J call TRBJ2-1; 9 positions agree with TRBD2. V shed 6 bases, J shed 8 bases, and the junction held 23 bases outside the gene matches. Per germline, CDR1 SEHNR and CDR2 FQNEAQ (reference sequence). The CDR3 is 19 residues long.

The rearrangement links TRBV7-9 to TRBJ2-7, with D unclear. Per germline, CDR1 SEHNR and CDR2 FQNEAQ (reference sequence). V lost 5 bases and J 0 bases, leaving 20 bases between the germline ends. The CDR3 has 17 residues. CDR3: CASSPVVVRLTSYEQYF. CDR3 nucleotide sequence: TGTGCCAGCAGCCCCGTCGTGGTGAGGCTAACCTCCTACGAGCAGTACTTC.

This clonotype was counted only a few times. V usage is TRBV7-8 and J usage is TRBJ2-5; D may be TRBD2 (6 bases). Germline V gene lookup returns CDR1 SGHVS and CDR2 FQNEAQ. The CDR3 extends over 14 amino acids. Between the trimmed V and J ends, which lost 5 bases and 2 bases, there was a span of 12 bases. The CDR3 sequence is CASSHPGGQETQYF. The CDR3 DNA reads TGTGCCAGCAGCCACCCCGGGGGTCAAGAGACCCAGTACTTC.

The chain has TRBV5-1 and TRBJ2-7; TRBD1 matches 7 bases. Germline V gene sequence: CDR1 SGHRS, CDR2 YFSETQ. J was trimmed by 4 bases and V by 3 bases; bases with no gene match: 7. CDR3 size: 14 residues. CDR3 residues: CASSSSPGQYEQYF. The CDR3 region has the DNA TGCGCCAGCAGCTCCTCTCCGGGACAGTACGAGCAGTACTTC.

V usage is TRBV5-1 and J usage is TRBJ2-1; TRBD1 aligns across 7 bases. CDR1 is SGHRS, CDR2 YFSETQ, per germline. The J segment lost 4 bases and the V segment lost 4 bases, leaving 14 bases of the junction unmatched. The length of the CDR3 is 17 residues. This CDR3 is CASSLTTGATEYNEQFF. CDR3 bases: TGCGCCAGCAGCCTGACAACAGGGGCGACGGAGTACAATGAGCAGTTCTTC.

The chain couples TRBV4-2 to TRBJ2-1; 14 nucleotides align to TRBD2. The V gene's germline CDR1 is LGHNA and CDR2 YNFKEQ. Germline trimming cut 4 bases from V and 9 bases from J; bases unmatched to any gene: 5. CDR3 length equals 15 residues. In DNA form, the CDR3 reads TGTGCCAGCAGCCGACTAGCGGGGGGGCTGGCTGAGCAGTTCTTC. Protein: CASSRLAGGLAEQFF.

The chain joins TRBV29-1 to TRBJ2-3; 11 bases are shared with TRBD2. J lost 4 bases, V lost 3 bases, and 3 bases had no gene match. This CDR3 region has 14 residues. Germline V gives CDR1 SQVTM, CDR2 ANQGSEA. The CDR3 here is CSVDASGGSDTQYF. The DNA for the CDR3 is TGCAGCGTTGATGCTAGCGGGGGGTCAGATACGCAGTATTTT.

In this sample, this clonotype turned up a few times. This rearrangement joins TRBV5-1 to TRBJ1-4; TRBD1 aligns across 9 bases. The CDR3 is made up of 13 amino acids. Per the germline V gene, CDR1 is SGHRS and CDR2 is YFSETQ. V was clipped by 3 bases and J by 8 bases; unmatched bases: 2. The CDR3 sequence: CASSWGTGEKLFF. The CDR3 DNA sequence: TGCGCCAGCAGCTGGGGGACAGGGGAAAAACTGTTTTTT.

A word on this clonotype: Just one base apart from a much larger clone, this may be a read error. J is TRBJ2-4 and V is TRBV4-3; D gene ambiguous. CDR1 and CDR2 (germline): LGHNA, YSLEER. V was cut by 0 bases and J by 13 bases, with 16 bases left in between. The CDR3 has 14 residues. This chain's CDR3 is CASSQDDSGPEQYF. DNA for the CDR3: TGCGCCAGCAGCCAAGATGATTCCGGCCCTGAGCAGTACTTC.

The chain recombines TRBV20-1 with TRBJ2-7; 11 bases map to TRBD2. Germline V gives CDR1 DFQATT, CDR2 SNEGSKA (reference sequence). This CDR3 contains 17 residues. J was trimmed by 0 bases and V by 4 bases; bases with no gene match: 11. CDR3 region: CSATKGLAGSRSYEQYF. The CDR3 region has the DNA TGCAGTGCTACGAAAGGACTAGCGGGTTCCCGCTCCTACGAGCAGTACTTC.

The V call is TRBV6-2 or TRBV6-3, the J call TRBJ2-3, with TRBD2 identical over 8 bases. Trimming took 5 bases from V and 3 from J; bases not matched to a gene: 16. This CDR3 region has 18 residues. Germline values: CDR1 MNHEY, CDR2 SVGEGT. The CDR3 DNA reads TGTGCCAGCAGTGACCAAAGCGGGAGCGGAGTTCGGACAGATACGCAGTATTTT. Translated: CASSDQSGSGVRTDTQYF.